Below are 24 T cell receptor beta chains sequenced from a single sample in a study of cytomegalovirus exposure and HLA in healthy donors. With 60 Vbeta and 13 Jbeta primers, the PCR was carried out. Measured with immunoSEQ multiplex PCR; TCRdb has only the in-frame clones, and not every one. The table has over 150,000 clones, 75% to 90% seen once. Sequenced sample: PBMCs. These receptors were obtained from a male donor in good health and CMV-seronegative.

The J gene is TRBJ1-2, the V gene TRBV2; 7 bases align to TRBD1. The CDR3 has 14 residues. After removal of 6 bases from V and 4 bases from J, the junction contained 8 bases not matched to a gene. Germline-derived CDR1 and CDR2 are SNHLY and FYNNEI. DNA of the CDR3: TGTGCCAGCAGCCAACAGGGGCCCCTCTATGGCTACACCTTC. Translation: CASSQQGPLYGYTF.

The CDR3 reads CASSEIAGANYGYTF. CDR3 coding DNA: TGTGCCAGCAGTGAAATTGCGGGGGCTAACTATGGCTACACCTTC. The rearrangement joins TRBV6-1 to TRBJ1-2; TRBD1 might be the D (5 bases). The V gene's germline CDR1 is MNHNS and CDR2 SASEGT. CDR3 length equals 15 residues. V lost 2 bases to trimming and J lost 0 bases, with 10 bases between them.

This chain connects TRBV5-6 to TRBJ2-5; 9 bases match TRBD1. The junction had 13 bases not matched to a gene; V was cut back by 5 bases and J by 5 bases. Germline V gives CDR1 SGHDT, CDR2 YYEEEE. CDR3 length equals 16 residues. The CDR3 DNA sequence: TGTGCCAGCAGACCTACGGACAGGGGTGTGGCGGAGACCCAGTACTTC. Encoded protein: CASRPTDRGVAETQYF.

The V and J genes are TRBV9 and TRBJ2-2; possibly TRBD1 for D (6 bases). Trimming shortened V by 4 bases and J by 1 base, and 11 bases separated the two germline ends. This CDR3 region has 15 residues. From germline, CDR1 is SGDLS and CDR2 YYNGEE. The CDR3 coding sequence is TGTGCCAGCAGCAGACGACAGGTGAACACCGGGGAGCTGTTTTTT. Its protein product is CASSRRQVNTGELFF.

This rearrangement joins TRBV7-8 to TRBJ2-7, with a tentative D call TRBD1 (6 bases). V lost 0 bases, J lost 4 bases, and 16 bases lay in between. CDR1 is SGHVS, CDR2 FQNEAQ, per germline. CDR3 length: 16 residues. CDR3 coding DNA: TGTGCCAGCAGCTTAGCCGACAGGCCGATCTTTTACGAGCAGTACTTC. This sequence encodes CASSLADRPIFYEQYF.

V is TRBV29-1 and J is TRBJ2-1; weak D call: TRBD1 (6 bases). The germline V gene encodes CDR1 SQVTM and CDR2 ANQGSEA. V dropped 0 bases and J dropped 9 bases, with 33 bases sitting between them. This CDR3 contains 20 residues. CDR3 sequence (DNA): TGCAGCGTTGAAGACCCAGGGTCAGGGGATGGCTATAGGTTTGTGGGTGAGCAGTTCTTC. The encoded protein is CSVEDPGSGDGYRFVGEQFF.

This chain connects TRBV5-8 to TRBJ2-5; perhaps TRBD1 as D (5 bases). The V gene's germline CDR1 is SGHTS and CDR2 YDEGEE. CDR3 length: 16 amino acids. V lost 1 base to trimming and J lost 5 bases, with 18 bases between them. The CDR3 is CASSLLGHSVTETQYF. CDR3 nucleotides: TGTGCCAGCAGCTTGCTGGGGCATTCCGTTACGGAGACCCAGTACTTC.

V is TRBV28 and J is TRBJ2-4; TRBD1 might be the D (6 bases). Trimming cost V 6 bases and J 3 bases, with 12 bases left between them. The CDR3 is made up of 14 amino acids. The germline gives CDR1 MDHEN, CDR2 SYDVKM. The DNA of the CDR3 is TGTGCCAGCAGCTCAGGGGAAGGCAAAAACATTCAGTACTTC. Protein sequence: CASSSGEGKNIQYF.

The rearrangement uses TRBV5-1 and TRBJ1-1, with 7 bases matching TRBD1. CDR1 and CDR2 (germline): SGHRS, YFSETQ. The CDR3 consists of 15 residues. V lost 5 bases to trimming and J lost 0 bases; unmatched junction nucleotides: 7. The chain's CDR3 is CASSWGDRMNTEAFF. CDR3 DNA sequence: TGCGCCAGCAGTTGGGGGGACAGAATGAACACTGAAGCTTTCTTT.

This clone showed up just a few times. The gene calls are TRBV5-1 and TRBJ2-1; 7 bases agree with TRBD1. From germline, CDR1 is SGHRS and CDR2 YFSETQ. The CDR3 is made up of 15 amino acids. V lost 2 bases to trimming and J lost 5 bases; unmatched junction nucleotides: 7. The CDR3 sequence is CASSFGQALNNEQFF. DNA of the CDR3: TGCGCCAGCAGCTTCGGACAGGCATTAAACAATGAGCAGTTCTTC.

The gene calls are TRBV5-4 and TRBJ1-2; the match to TRBD1 covers 9 bases. CDR3 length equals 16 residues. With 4 bases clipped from V and 6 bases from J, the junction kept 13 bases outside the gene matches. The germline V gene has CDR1 SGHNT and CDR2 YYREEE (reference sequence). For the CDR3, the DNA is TGTGCCAGCAGCCTGGACAGGGGCCTCGTGTGGGATGGCTACACCTTC. This translates into CASSLDRGLVWDGYTF.

This rearrangement joins TRBV4-2 to TRBJ2-2; a weak D match, TRBD1 (6 bases). V lost 6 bases and J lost 1, with 12 bases in between. CDR1 is LGHNA and CDR2 is YNFKEQ in the germline V gene. This CDR3 contains 15 residues. The CDR3 protein is CASRAGTQNTGELFF. The CDR3 DNA follows: TGTGCCAGCAGAGCCGGGACACAGAACACCGGGGAGCTGTTTTTT.

The rearrangement uses TRBV29-1 and TRBJ2-5; D unresolved. This CDR3 spans 16 amino acids. The V gene lost 1 base and the J gene lost 2 bases, with 17 bases spanning the gap. In germline, CDR1 is SQVTM, CDR2 ANQGSEA. The CDR3 sequence: CSVEGWVRGTQETQYF. CDR3 DNA: TGCAGCGTTGAAGGTTGGGTTCGAGGTACTCAAGAGACCCAGTACTTC.

The J gene is TRBJ2-7, the V gene TRBV19, with unresolved D. This CDR3 is 17 amino acids long. Per germline, CDR1 LNHDA and CDR2 SQIVND (reference sequence). The V and J ends lost 3 bases and 5 bases respectively, with 23 bases between them. The CDR3 sequence is CASSIFVARNRFHEQYF. The CDR3 bases are TGTGCCAGTAGTATTTTCGTTGCCAGGAATCGTTTCCACGAGCAGTACTTC. The full variable domain, its missing parts supplied by reference TRBV19 and TRBJ2-7, is DGGITQSPKYLFRKEGQNVTLSCEQNLNHDAMYWYRQDPGQGLRLIYYSQIVNDFQKGDIAEGYSVSREKKESFPLTVTSAQKNPTAFYLCASSIFVARNRFHEQYFGPGTRLTVT.

V gene TRBV10-1 combines with J gene TRBJ1-4; D is unclear. V lost 3 bases and J 6 bases, leaving 11 bases between the germline ends. This CDR3 region has 14 residues. Germline V CDR1 and CDR2: WNHNN, SYGVQD (reference sequence). The CDR3 region has the DNA TGCGCCAGCAGTGACGTGGGAGCGGATGAAAAACTGTTTTTT. It translates to CASSDVGADEKLFF.

Of note for this clone: The junction departs from germline at one end; a sequencing error may be responsible. The V call is TRBV6-5, the J call TRBJ1-2; the D gene is possibly TRBD1 (6 bases). There are 15 residues in the CDR3. Germline lookup yields CDR1 MNHEY and CDR2 SVGAGI. The CDR3 bases are TGTGCCAGCAGTTACTCGGGGGGGCTCAACTATGGCTACACCTTT. The encoded protein is CASSYSGGLNYGYTF.

This clone was recorded only once. The rearrangement uses TRBV11-1 and TRBJ1-4; D unclear. Trimming pared 5 bases from V and 8 bases from J, leaving 15 bases between. Germline V gene lookup returns CDR1 SGHAT and CDR2 FQDESV (reference sequence). The CDR3 is 14 amino acids. This chain's CDR3 is CASSRTNLEEKLFF. The CDR3 DNA sequence: TGTGCCAGCAGCCGGACTAACTTGGAGGAAAAACTGTTTTTT.

The rearrangement joins TRBV6-1 to TRBJ2-1, with a possible D match to TRBD1 (6 bases). This CDR3 spans 13 amino acids. In germline, CDR1 is MNHNS, CDR2 SASEGT. Trimming stripped 4 bases from V and 8 bases from J, with 12 bases between. The CDR3: CASSGPSGDEQFF. The CDR3 region has the DNA TGTGCCAGCAGTGGGCCTTCAGGGGATGAGCAGTTCTTC.

J is TRBJ1-2 and V is TRBV11-2; TRBD1 is a possible D gene (6 bases). The CDR3 extends over 15 amino acids. Per the germline V gene, CDR1 is SGHAT and CDR2 is FQNNGV. The V gene lost 4 bases and the J gene lost 6 bases, with 18 bases spanning the gap. This CDR3 is CASSSVRGKRDGYTF. The CDR3 coding sequence is TGTGCCAGCAGCTCTGTCAGGGGAAAGAGGGATGGCTACACCTTC.

This clone was found once. The CDR3 region has the DNA TGCGCCAGCAGTATCGCAGATACGCAGTATTTT. It translates to CASSIADTQYF. The chain recombines TRBV5-1 with TRBJ2-3, with unresolved D. Trimming removed 5 bases at V and 4 bases at J, with 5 bases between. There are 11 residues in the CDR3. The germline V gene has CDR1 SGHRS and CDR2 YFSETQ.

The count of this clone is one. The chain uses TRBV4-1 and TRBJ1-4; D is ambiguous. This CDR3 has 16 residues. V was trimmed by 3 bases and J by 5 bases, leaving 16 bases between them. Germline V gene data show CDR1 as MGHRA and CDR2 as YSYEKL. In nucleotides, the CDR3 is TGCGCCAGCAGCCAGTCCCAAACTCGCTACAATGAAAAACTGTTTTTT. It yields the protein CASSQSQTRYNEKLFF.

The table lists this clone with a count of one. V and J are TRBV5-1 and TRBJ2-7; 9 bases fit TRBD2. Germline assignment: CDR1 SGHRS and CDR2 YFSETQ. The CDR3 contains 16 residues. Losses at the gene ends were 1 base for V and 0 bases for J; bases not matched to a gene: 5. As DNA, the CDR3 is TGCGCCAGCAGCTTGTGGGCTAGCGGGGACTCCTACGAGCAGTACTTC. Amino acids: CASSLWASGDSYEQYF.

This clone was found a few times. The chain's CDR3 is CASRGDRGDQPQHF. CDR3 DNA: TGTGCCAGCAGAGGCGATCGGGGGGATCAGCCCCAGCATTTT. The chain has TRBV2 and TRBJ1-5, with a possible D match to TRBD1 (5 bases). The germline V and J ends were trimmed by 6 bases and 5 bases, with 14 bases remaining between them. The CDR3 length is 14 residues. Germline CDR1 is SNHLY and CDR2 is FYNNEI. Variable domain in full (rest from reference TRBV2 and TRBJ1-5): EPEVTQTPSHQVTQMGQEVILRCVPISNHLYFYWYRQILGQKVEFLVSFYNNEISEKSEIFDDQFSVERPDGSNFTLKIRSTKLEDSAMYFCASRGDRGDQPQHFGDGTRLSIL.

V usage is TRBV5-1 and J usage is TRBJ2-2, with D possibly TRBD1 on 5 matching bases. Germline assignment: CDR1 SGHRS and CDR2 YFSETQ. V shed 0 bases and J shed 6 bases, with 9 bases lying between them. The CDR3 spans 14 residues. CDR3 sequence: CASSLGLRAGELFF. Written as DNA, the CDR3 is TGCGCCAGCAGCTTGGGCCTCAGGGCCGGGGAGCTGTTTTTT.